This record covers a single T cell receptor (beta chain). These data come from a study of CD8+CD57+ T cells in acquired aplastic anemia. Profiling of TCR beta VDJ combinations and CDR3 sequences used genomic DNA as template. One entry per CDR3 protein, called by TCRdb with MiXCR from the reads. The data contain about 160,000 distinct CDR3 sequences, over 70% of them singletons. This CDR3 has 13 amino acids. Trimming cost V 4 bases and J 5 bases, with 11 bases left between them. Germline-derived CDR1 and CDR2 are SEHNR and FQNEAQ (reference sequence). All patients picked for sequencing had shown, by flow cytometry, an expansion of CD8+CD57+ cells.

This clonotype was obtained from a human donor with aplastic anemia. The chain is built from TRBV7-9 and TRBJ2-5; no reliable D call. The sample taken for sequencing was sorted CD4+, CD8+, or CD8+CD57+ T cells (not recorded which) from PBMCs. The CDR3 is CASSSRNWETQYF. The CDR3 DNA reads TGTGCCAGCAGCTCAAGAAACTGGGAGACCCAGTACTTC. The full variable domain, rest sourced from reference TRBV7-9 and TRBJ2-5, is DTGVSQNPRHKITKRGQNVTFRCDPISEHNRLYWYRQTLGQGPEFLTYFQNEAQLEKSRLLSDRFSAERPKGSFSTLEIQRTEQGDSAMYLCASSSRNWETQYFGPGTRLLVL.